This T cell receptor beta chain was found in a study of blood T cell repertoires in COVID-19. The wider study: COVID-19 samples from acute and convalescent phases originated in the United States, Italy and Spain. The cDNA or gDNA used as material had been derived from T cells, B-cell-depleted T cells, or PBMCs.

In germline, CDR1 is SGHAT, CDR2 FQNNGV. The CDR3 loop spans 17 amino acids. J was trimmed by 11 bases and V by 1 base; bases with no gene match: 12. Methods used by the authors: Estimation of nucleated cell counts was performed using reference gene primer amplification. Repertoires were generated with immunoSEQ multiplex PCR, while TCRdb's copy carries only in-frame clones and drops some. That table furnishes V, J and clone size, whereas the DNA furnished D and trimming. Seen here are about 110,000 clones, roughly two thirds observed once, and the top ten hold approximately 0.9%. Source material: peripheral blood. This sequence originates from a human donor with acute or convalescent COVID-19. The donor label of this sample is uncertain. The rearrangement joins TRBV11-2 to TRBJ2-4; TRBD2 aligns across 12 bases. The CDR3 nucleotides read TGTGCCAGCAGCTTAGCCCGGACTAGCGGGGACGGTGGCGTTCAGTACTTC. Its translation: CASSLARTSGDGGVQYF.